Described below is a single TCR beta chain sequence and its context. The antigen is undetermined. Germline V gives CDR1 SEHNR, CDR2 FQNEAQ (reference sequence). V lost 5 bases and J lost 4, with 8 bases in between. This CDR3 has 13 amino acids. With constant-segment primers, 5'RACE yielded cDNA libraries of TCR alpha and TCR beta that carried sample barcodes and UMIs. Using its own MiXCR run on the 5' RACE reads, TCRdb lists one record per CDR3 protein. The sample lists 410,000 or so distinct CDR3 sequences; more than 20% were seen once. This specimen belongs to a study of T-cell memory formation after mild COVID-19. Whole-study findings and limits: Unconfirmed was the SARS-CoV-2 specificity of second-wave clones that peaked on day 37. Researchers report contracting CD4+ clones mostly in CM and EM, with CD8+ clones in EMRA. Contracting clones from day 15 to 85 had balanced CD4/CD8; later expanders favoured CD4+.

The sequence derives from an adult woman who had mild COVID-19 (a few samples of this study predate the infection). Cell type and time point are not known. This chain links TRBV7-9 with TRBJ1-4, with D possibly matching TRBD1 (5 bases). The sample comprised PBMCs or a T cell subset sorted from them (not recorded which). CDR3 sequence: CASSKGLNEKLFF. In DNA form, the CDR3 reads TGTGCCAGCAGCAAGGGACTTAATGAAAAACTGTTTTTT. Full variable domain (missing parts from reference TRBV7-9 and TRBJ1-4): DTGVSQNPRHKITKRGQNVTFRCDPISEHNRLYWYRQTLGQGPEFLTYFQNEAQLEKSRLLSDRFSAERPKGSFSTLEIQRTEQGDSAMYLCASSKGLNEKLFFGSGTQLSVL.